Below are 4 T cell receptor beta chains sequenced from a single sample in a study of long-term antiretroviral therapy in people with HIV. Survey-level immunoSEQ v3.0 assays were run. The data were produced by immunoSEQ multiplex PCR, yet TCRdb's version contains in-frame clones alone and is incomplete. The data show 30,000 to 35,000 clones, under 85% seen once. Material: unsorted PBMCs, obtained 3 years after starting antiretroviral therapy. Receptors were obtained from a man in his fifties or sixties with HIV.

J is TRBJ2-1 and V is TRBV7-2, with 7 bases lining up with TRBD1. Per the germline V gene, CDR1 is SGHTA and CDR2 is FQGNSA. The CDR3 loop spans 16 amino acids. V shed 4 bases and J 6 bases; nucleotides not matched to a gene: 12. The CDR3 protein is CASSSRTGGGLNEQFF. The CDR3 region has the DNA TGTGCCAGCAGCTCCCGGACAGGTGGGGGCCTCAATGAGCAGTTCTTC. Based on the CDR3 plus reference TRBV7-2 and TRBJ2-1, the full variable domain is GAGVSQSPSNKVTEKGKDVELRCDPISGHTALYWYRQSLGQGLEFLIYFQGNSAPDKSGLPSDRFSAERTGGSVSTLTIQRTQQEDSAVYLCASSSRTGGGLNEQFFGPGTRLTVL.

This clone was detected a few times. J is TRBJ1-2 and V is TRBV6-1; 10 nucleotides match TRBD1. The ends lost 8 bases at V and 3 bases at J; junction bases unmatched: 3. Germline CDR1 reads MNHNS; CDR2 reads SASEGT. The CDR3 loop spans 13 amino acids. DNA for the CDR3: TGTGCCAGCGGGGGACAGGGGTACTATGGCTACACCTTC. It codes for CASGGQGYYGYTF.

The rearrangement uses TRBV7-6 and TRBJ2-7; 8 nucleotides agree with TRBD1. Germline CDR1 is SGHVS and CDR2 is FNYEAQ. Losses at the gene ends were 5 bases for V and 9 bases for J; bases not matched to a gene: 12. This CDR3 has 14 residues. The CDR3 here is CASSPTGTGLGQYF. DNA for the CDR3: TGTGCCAGCAGCCCCACCGGGACAGGTTTGGGGCAGTACTTC.

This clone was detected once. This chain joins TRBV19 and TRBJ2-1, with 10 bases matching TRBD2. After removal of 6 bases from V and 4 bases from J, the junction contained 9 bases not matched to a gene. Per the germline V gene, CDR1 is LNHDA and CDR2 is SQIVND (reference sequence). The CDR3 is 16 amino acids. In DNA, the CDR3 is TGTGCCAGTAGGATACTAGCGGGGAAGGGGTACAATGAGCAGTTCTTC. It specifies CASRILAGKGYNEQFF.